The rows below give T cell receptor beta chains drawn from one sample of a study of cytomegalovirus exposure and HLA in healthy donors. This table comes from immunoSEQ multiplex PCR, and its TCRdb copy is limited to in-frame clones, with some not included. The table includes 300,000 to 450,000 clones, 86% detected once. What was sequenced was PBMCs. The receptors shown here come from a woman aged 18-35 years in good health and CMV-seronegative. Both conserved end residues are part of each CDR3. D genes are given only for firm matches. Size is omitted from some rows. Given values are once, few, many or a class for expanded clones.

j_call cdr3_length v_call d_call clone_size cdr3_nt cdr3_aa
TRBJ2-3 16 TRBV29-1 TRBD2 NA TGCAGCGTTGAAGATCCTAGCGGGGTGGGGCCAGATACGCAGTATTTT CSVEDPSGVGPDTQYF
TRBJ2-3 15 TRBV10-3 TRBD1 few TGTGCCATCAAGGGAGACAGGGGGCTAACAGATACGCAGTATTTT CAIKGDRGLTDTQYF
TRBJ2-3 15 TRBV27 TRBD2 NA TGTGCCAGCAGTTTTGCGGGGGATGGCACAGATACGCAGTATTTT CASSFAGDGTDTQYF
TRBJ2-7 11 TRBV27 NA NA TGTGCCAGCAGTGCGGGACCCAAGCAGTACTTC CASSAGPKQYF
TRBJ2-1 15 TRBV18 TRBD2 once TGTGCCAGCTCACCATATGGGACTAGCTACAATGAGCAGTTCTTC CASSPYGTSYNEQFF
TRBJ1-6 15 TRBV6-5 NA once TGTGCCAGCAGGCCCCCGGGGGGGATTGATTCACCCCTCCACTTT CASRPPGGIDSPLHF
TRBJ2-7 12 TRBV6-1 NA NA TGTGCCAGCAGGCTTCTCGGGGGCGAGCAGTACTTC CASRLLGGEQYF
TRBJ2-3 15 TRBV4-2 TRBD2 NA TGTGCCAGCAGCCAAGATCGCGGGAGGCCCGATACGCAGTATTTT CASSQDRGRPDTQYF
TRBJ2-3 16 TRBV27 TRBD1 NA TGTGCCAGCACGGGACAGGGGGGGCTCAGGACAGATACGCAGTATTTT CASTGQGGLRTDTQYF
TRBJ1-2 14 TRBV25-1 NA NA TGTGCCAGCAGTGAGCTGGGAAGGGGGTATGGCTACACCTTC CASSELGRGYGYTF
TRBJ2-2 18 TRBV7-2 TRBD2 NA TGTGCCAGCAAGAGGACTAGCGGGAGGGGTACCAACACCGGGGAGCTGTTTTTT CASKRTSGRGTNTGELFF
TRBJ1-1 14 TRBV13 NA NA TGTGCCAGCAGCTTAGGCCCCACTGCCAGGGGAGCTTTCTTT CASSLGPTARGAFF
TRBJ2-5 14 TRBV2 NA once TGTGCCAGCAGGAAGACCGGGACTCAAGAGACCCAGTACTTC CASRKTGTQETQYF
TRBJ1-2 14 TRBV18 NA NA TGTGCCAGCTCACCACCTTCTCCGGGAAATGGCTACACCTTC CASSPPSPGNGYTF
TRBJ2-5 15 TRBV27 TRBD2 NA TGTGCCAGCAGAAGAAAGGCGGGGGGGGTGGAGACCCAGTACTTC CASRRKAGGVETQYF
TRBJ1-2 15 TRBV5-6 TRBD1 NA TGTGCCAGCAGCGCTCCGGGACAGGGGTATAATGGCTACACCTTC CASSAPGQGYNGYTF
TRBJ1-1 15 TRBV7-9 NA NA TGTGCCAGCAGCTTAGCATGGCGGGAGAACACTGAAGCTTTCTTT CASSLAWRENTEAFF
TRBJ2-1 15 TRBV27 NA NA TGTGCCAGCAAGGACTATTCCCACTCCTACAATGAGCAGTTCTTC CASKDYSHSYNEQFF
TRBJ1-2 13 TRBV30 NA NA TGTGCCTGGAACAGCGGGAGTGGCTATGGCTACACCTTC CAWNSGSGYGYTF
TRBJ2-2 15 TRBV5-1 TRBD2 NA TGCGCCAGCAGACTAGCGGGAGGGCCAGTCGGGGAGCTGTTTTTT CASRLAGGPVGELFF
TRBJ1-1 13 TRBV7-3 TRBD1 NA TGTGCCAGCAGCGGGACAGGGGAAACTGAAGCTTTCTTT CASSGTGETEAFF
TRBJ1-4 14 TRBV4-1 NA NA TGCGCCAGCAGCTCTCGACTCGGAACTGAAAAACTGTTTTTT CASSSRLGTEKLFF
TRBJ1-1 16 TRBV18 NA few TGTGCCAGCTCACCACCGGGGCTACTAATGAACACTGAAGCTTTCTTT CASSPPGLLMNTEAFF
TRBJ1-4 15 TRBV5-1 TRBD1 NA TGCGCCAGCAGCTTGGCCGGGACAGGGGTGGAAAAACTGTTTTTT CASSLAGTGVEKLFF
TRBJ2-6 15 TRBV6-1 NA few TGTGCCAGCAGTGAAAGTGAGACTGGGGCCAACGTCCTGACTTTC CASSESETGANVLTF
TRBJ2-7 12 TRBV2 TRBD1 NA TGTGCCAGCAGAGGACAGGGATCCGAGCAGTACTTC CASRGQGSEQYF
TRBJ1-2 11 TRBV20-1 TRBD1 NA TGCAGTCGGGACAGTGGCTATGGCTACACCTTC CSRDSGYGYTF
TRBJ1-2 14 TRBV19 TRBD1 NA TGTGCCAGTAGTCCAGGGCCGGGACAGAATGGCTACACCTTC CASSPGPGQNGYTF
TRBJ1-4 14 TRBV10-2 NA NA TGCGCCAGCCTCGGTAGGGGCGTTGGTGAAAAACTGTTTTTT CASLGRGVGEKLFF
TRBJ2-7 15 TRBV2 TRBD2 NA TGTGCCAGCAGGGCGGGCGGGGGACCGGAAGGGGAGCAGTACTTC CASRAGGGPEGEQYF
TRBJ2-1 16 TRBV4-2 TRBD2 NA TGTGCCAGCAGCCACCCCCTGGGTCTAGCGGACAATGAGCAGTTCTTC CASSHPLGLADNEQFF
TRBJ1-1 15 TRBV10-1 NA NA TGCGCCAGCAGTGAGTCTGCCAGGGAGAACACTGAAGCTTTCTTT CASSESARENTEAFF
TRBJ2-5 14 TRBV7-9 TRBD2 NA TGTGCCAGCAGCTGGGGGAGGGGCCGGGAGACCCAGTACTTC CASSWGRGRETQYF
TRBJ1-1 16 TRBV5-1 TRBD1 NA TGCGCCAGCAGCTATGGACAGGGGGCAGGGCTAGATTGGGCTTTCTTT CASSYGQGAGLDWAFF
TRBJ1-2 12 TRBV28 NA NA TGTGCCAGCAGTCGAGGTGGATATGGCTACACCTTC CASSRGGYGYTF
TRBJ1-1 14 TRBV2 TRBD1 NA TGTGCCAGCAGTCGGACAGGGATGAACACTGAAGCTTTCTTT CASSRTGMNTEAFF
TRBJ1-1 18 TRBV13 NA NA TGTGCCAGCAGCTCAATCACTCGACAGACAGTCAAGAACACTGAAGCTTTCTTT CASSSITRQTVKNTEAFF
TRBJ2-7 13 TRBV2 TRBD2 NA TGTGCCAGCAGCTCCATTGCGGGGGGCGAGCAGTACTTC CASSSIAGGEQYF
TRBJ2-7 13 TRBV2 NA NA TGTGCCAGCACCTCAAGGGGCTACTACGAGCAGTACTTC CASTSRGYYEQYF
TRBJ2-1 13 TRBV15 TRBD2 NA TGTGCCACCAGCGCGCGGACTAGCGGCGAGCAGTTCTTC CATSARTSGEQFF
TRBJ1-5 18 TRBV6-1 TRBD1 NA TGTGCCAGCAGTGAATTTGGGACAGGGGAATTGGGCAATCAGCCCCAGCATTTT CASSEFGTGELGNQPQHF
TRBJ2-7 14 TRBV28 NA once TGTGCCAGCAGTTCTCCGGACACTACCTACGAGCAGTACTTC CASSSPDTTYEQYF
TRBJ1-6 15 TRBV5-1 NA NA TGCGCCAGCAGCTTGGCCGGATCTTTCGGGGCACCCCTCCACTTT CASSLAGSFGAPLHF
TRBJ1-5 15 TRBV27 NA once TGTGCCAGCCTTCCGACGGGACAACACAATCAGCCCCAGCATTTT CASLPTGQHNQPQHF
TRBJ2-5 14 TRBV11-2 NA NA TGTGCCAGCAGCTTCGCAGGGATGGGGGAGACCCAGTACTTC CASSFAGMGETQYF
TRBJ2-5 15 TRBV30 TRBD1 NA TGTGCCTGGAGTCCAGGGACAGGGAGAAAAGAGACCCAGTACTTC CAWSPGTGRKETQYF
TRBJ1-1 15 TRBV28 NA NA TGTGCCAGCAGTCCCCGAGGCCCAAGCATCGGTGAAGCTTTCTTT CASSPRGPSIGEAFF
TRBJ1-1 14 TRBV4-1 NA NA TGCGCCACCCCTGACAGGTACGCGAACACTGAAGCTTTCTTT CATPDRYANTEAFF
TRBJ1-1 13 TRBV30 NA NA TGTGCCTGGAGTGGAGTAGAGGACACTGAAGCTTTCTTT CAWSGVEDTEAFF
TRBJ1-1 16 TRBV18 TRBD1 NA TGTGCCAGCTCACCTCCGGGACAGGGGGCAGGGACTGAAGCTTTCTTT CASSPPGQGAGTEAFF
TRBJ1-3 17 TRBV7-9 TRBD1 NA TGTGCCAGCAGCTTAGGCGGACAGGGGGGCTCTGGAAACACCATATATTTT CASSLGGQGGSGNTIYF
TRBJ2-7 15 TRBV9 TRBD2 NA TGTGCCAGCAGCGACTCGGCTAGCGGGATCTACGAGCAGTACTTC CASSDSASGIYEQYF
TRBJ2-7 17 TRBV30 TRBD2 NA TGTGCCTGGAGTCGCCGACGGAGGCTAGCGGGAGACTACGAGCAGTACTTC CAWSRRRRLAGDYEQYF
TRBJ1-2 12 TRBV30 NA NA TGTGCCTGGAGTCCTGTGGGGGGTGGCTACACCTTC CAWSPVGGGYTF
TRBJ2-7 11 TRBV6-5 NA few TGTGCCAGCAGTTCCTCCGGCGAGCAGTACTTC CASSSSGEQYF